This T cell receptor beta chain is drawn from a study of early T cells in non-severe SARS-CoV-2 infection. Across the study: Chains from this unsorted whole-blood bulk RNA could not be paired. Overall study findings and caveats: Matching with VDJdb favored anti-spike CD8 responses (missing private and CD4 specificities).

Researchers tagged individual cDNA molecules with unique molecular identifiers. TCRdb re-called the 5' RACE reads through MiXCR, storing one row per CDR3 protein. The sample lists about 67,000 distinct CDR3 sequences; roughly 10% were seen once. This clonotype came up many times. Its antigen is not known. The sequence was obtained from an adult who was a healthcare worker with PCR-confirmed SARS-CoV-2 infection or an uninfected control (not recorded which). Sequencing was performed on whole blood.

The CDR3 reads CATSKGQGSDTQYF. Here the CDR3 DNA reads TGTGCCACCAGCAAGGGACAGGGATCAGATACGCAGTATTTT. This chain uses TRBV15 with TRBJ2-3, with 9 bases fitting TRBD1. The CDR3 is 14 residues long. The germline gives CDR1 LNHNV, CDR2 YYDKDF (reference sequence). Germline trimming cut 4 bases from V and 4 bases from J; bases unmatched to any gene: 3.